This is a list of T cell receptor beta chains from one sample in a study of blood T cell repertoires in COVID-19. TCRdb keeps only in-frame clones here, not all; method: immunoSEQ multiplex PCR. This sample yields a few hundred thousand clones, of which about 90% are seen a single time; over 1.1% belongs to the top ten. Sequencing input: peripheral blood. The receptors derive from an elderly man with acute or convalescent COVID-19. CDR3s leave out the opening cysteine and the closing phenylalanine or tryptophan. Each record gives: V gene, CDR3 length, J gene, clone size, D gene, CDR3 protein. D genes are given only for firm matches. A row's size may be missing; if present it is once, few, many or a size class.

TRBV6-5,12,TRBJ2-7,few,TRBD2,ASRRDGLAGEQY
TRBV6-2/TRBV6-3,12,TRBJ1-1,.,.,ASTPSGRTAEAF
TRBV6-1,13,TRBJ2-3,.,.,ASSEVYGVGDTQY
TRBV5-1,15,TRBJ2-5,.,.,ASSLGGGAVIQETQY
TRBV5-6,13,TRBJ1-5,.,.,ASSLFDGRGQPQH
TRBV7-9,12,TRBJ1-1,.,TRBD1,ASGPYRGQTEAF
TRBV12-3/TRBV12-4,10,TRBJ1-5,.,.,ASSLDWQPQH
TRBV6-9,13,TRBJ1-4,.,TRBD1,ASSWDRTGDEKLF
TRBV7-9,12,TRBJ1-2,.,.,ASSTPGANYGYT
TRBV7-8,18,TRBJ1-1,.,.,ASSLIARGGTGLGNTEAF
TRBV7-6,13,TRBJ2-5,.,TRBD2,ASTLAGGHQETQY
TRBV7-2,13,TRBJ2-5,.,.,ASSSGRGLSETQY
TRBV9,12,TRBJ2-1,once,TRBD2,ASSVAGGMYEQF
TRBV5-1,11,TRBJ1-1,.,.,ASSWAQDTEAF
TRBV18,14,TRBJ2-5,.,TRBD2,ASSPGLAGGRETQY
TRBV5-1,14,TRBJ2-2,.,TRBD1,ASSTGQGANTGELF
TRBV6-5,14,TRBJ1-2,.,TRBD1,ASSYAAGGLLIGYT
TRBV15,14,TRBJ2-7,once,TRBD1,ATSRDRGQGVEEQY
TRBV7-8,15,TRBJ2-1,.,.,ASSPYRTAWENNEQF
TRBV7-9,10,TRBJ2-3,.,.,ASSLTRSTQY
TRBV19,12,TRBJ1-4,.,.,ASSVQLTNEKLF
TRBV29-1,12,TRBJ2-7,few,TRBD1,SALRQGAQDEQY
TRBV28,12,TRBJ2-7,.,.,ASSPQGKSYEQY
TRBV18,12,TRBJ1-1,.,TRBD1,ASSQDRLNTEAF
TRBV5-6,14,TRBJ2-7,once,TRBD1,ASNYTTRGQIYEQY
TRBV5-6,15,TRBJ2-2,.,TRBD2,ASSLLGLAANTGELF
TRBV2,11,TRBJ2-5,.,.,ASSARREETQY